Below, one T cell receptor (beta chain) is given with its context. From germline, CDR1 is SGHAT and CDR2 FQNNGV. CDR3 length equals 16 residues. V gave up 0 bases and J gave up 7 bases, with 13 bases separating them. TCRdb's copy holds only in-frame clones and misses some; the assay was immunoSEQ multiplex PCR. The repertoire holds 100,000 to 150,000 clones, with about 83% as singletons. The entry originates in a study of cytomegalovirus exposure and HLA in healthy donors. The clonotype was recovered from a man between 18 and 35 years old in good health and CMV-seronegative. The sample comprised PBMCs. The chain combines TRBV11-2 with TRBJ1-6; TRBD1 is a possible D gene (5 bases). CDR3 nucleotides: TGTGCCAGCAGCTTAGAAGGTGCGGGGGGAAATTCACCCCTCCACTTT. Its protein product is CASSLEGAGGNSPLHF.